This TCR beta chain was retrieved from a study of T-cell memory formation after mild COVID-19. With 4 bases clipped from V and 3 bases from J, the junction kept 2 bases outside the gene matches. CDR1 is KGHDR and CDR2 is SFDVKD in the germline V gene. The CDR3 contains 15 residues. This clonotype was seen more than once but under ten times. Its matching antigen is unknown. TCRdb analysed the 5' RACE reads with MiXCR anew, one entry per CDR3 protein. This table holds fewer than 90,000 distinct CDR3 sequences, 9.5% to 15% found once. General study results and limits: Proof of SARS-CoV-2 specificity was absent for the second-wave clones that crested on day 37.

Sequencing used PBMCs or a T cell subset sorted from them (not recorded which). The sequence derives from a man younger than 35 who had mild COVID-19 (a few samples of this study predate the infection). Cell type and time point are not known. V is TRBV24-1 and J is TRBJ2-3; TRBD2 aligns across 11 bases. The CDR3: CATSDPSGGTDTQYF. The DNA of the CDR3 is TGTGCCACCAGTGACCCTAGCGGGGGGACAGATACGCAGTATTTT.